This T cell receptor (beta chain) was identified in a study of T-cell reconstitution after alpha-beta-depleted transplantation in children. CDR1 and CDR2 (germline): SGDLS, YYNGEE. This CDR3 region has 14 residues. Trimming left V 3 bases short and J 3 bases short, with 13 bases between. A TCRbeta library incorporating unique molecular identifiers was prepared. MiXCR was run by TCRdb on the PCR reads, yielding one entry per CDR3 protein. This table holds 440,000 or so distinct CDR3 sequences, 11% found once. This clonotype was counted a few times. The J gene is TRBJ2-7, the V gene TRBV9; D is perhaps TRBD1 (6 bases). This TCR came from a human donor who donated a stem cell graft to a child with acute myeloid leukemia. Sequences were derived from PBMCs from the stem cell graft donor, sampled from the stem cell graft. The CDR3 bases are TGTGCCAGCAGCGGTCGTGAGGGGGTCTACGAGCAGTACTTC. Amino acids: CASSGREGVYEQYF.